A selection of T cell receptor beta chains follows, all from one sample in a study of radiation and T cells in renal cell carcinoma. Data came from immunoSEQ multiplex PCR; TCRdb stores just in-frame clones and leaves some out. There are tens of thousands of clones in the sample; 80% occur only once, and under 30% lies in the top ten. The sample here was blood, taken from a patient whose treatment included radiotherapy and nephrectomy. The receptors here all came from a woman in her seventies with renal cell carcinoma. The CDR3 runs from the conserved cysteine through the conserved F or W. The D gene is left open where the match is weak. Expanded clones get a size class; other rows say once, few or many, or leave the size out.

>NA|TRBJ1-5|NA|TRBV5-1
CASTGTDSNQPQHF
TGCGCCAGCACCGGGACGGATAGCAATCAGCCCCAGCATTTT
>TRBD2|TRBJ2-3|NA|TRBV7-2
CASSSRGTSGRIDTQYF
TGTGCCAGCAGCTCTAGAGGGACTAGCGGGAGGATAGATACGCAGTATTTT
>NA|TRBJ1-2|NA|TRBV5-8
CASSLDYGYTF
TGTGCCAGCAGCCTGGACTATGGCTACACCTTC
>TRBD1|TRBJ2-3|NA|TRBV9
CASSFSGTVTDTQYF
TGTGCCAGCAGCTTTTCCGGGACAGTGACAGATACGCAGTATTTT
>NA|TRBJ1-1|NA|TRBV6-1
CASSGRLGTEAFF
TGTGCCAGCAGTGGACGGCTGGGCACTGAAGCTTTCTTT
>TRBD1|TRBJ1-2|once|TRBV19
CASSIIETGAYGYTF
TGTGCCAGTAGTATTATCGAGACAGGGGCCTATGGCTACACCTTC
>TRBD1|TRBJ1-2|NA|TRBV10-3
CAITETGWGGYTF
TGTGCCATCACCGAGACAGGGTGGGGAGGCTACACCTTC
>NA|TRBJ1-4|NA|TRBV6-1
CASRGRANEKLFF
TGTGCCAGCCGGGGGAGGGCTAATGAAAAACTGTTTTTT
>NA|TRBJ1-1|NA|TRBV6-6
CASSALVHTEAFF
TGTGCCAGCAGTGCCCTCGTTCACACTGAAGCTTTCTTT
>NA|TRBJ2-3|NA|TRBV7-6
CASSLVPGEEDTQYF
TGTGCCAGCAGCTTAGTTCCAGGGGAGGAAGATACGCAGTATTTT
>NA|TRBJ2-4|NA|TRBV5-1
CASSPRHDTIQYF
TGCGCCAGCAGTCCGAGACATGATACCATTCAGTACTTC
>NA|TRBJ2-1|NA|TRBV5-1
CASSLDGYNEQFF
TGCGCCAGCAGCTTGGACGGGTACAATGAGCAGTTCTTC
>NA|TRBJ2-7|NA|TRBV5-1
CASSRLAGDPGYEQYF
TGCGCCAGCAGCCGTCTGGCCGGGGATCCCGGCTACGAGCAGTACTTC
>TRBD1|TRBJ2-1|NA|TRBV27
CASRSGQGNEQFF
TGTGCCAGCAGATCAGGACAGGGAAATGAGCAGTTCTTC
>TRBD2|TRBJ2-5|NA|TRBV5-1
CASSWGLAGVYQETQYF
TGCGCCAGCAGCTGGGGACTAGCGGGGGTATACCAAGAGACCCAGTACTTC
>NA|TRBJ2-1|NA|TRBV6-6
CASRYHDSPLFF
TGTGCCAGCAGATACCACGACAGCCCCCTTTTCTTC
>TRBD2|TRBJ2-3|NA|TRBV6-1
CASSSGEGTDTQYF
TGTGCCAGCAGTAGCGGGGAAGGGACAGATACGCAGTATTTT
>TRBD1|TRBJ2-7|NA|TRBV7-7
CASSLFLGQGYEQYF
TGTGCCAGCAGCTTATTCCTTGGACAGGGGTACGAGCAGTACTTC
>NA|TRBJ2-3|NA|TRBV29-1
CSVVADWTDTQYF
TGCAGCGTTGTTGCTGACTGGACAGATACGCAGTATTTT
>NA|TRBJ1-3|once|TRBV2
CASSSGNTIYF
TGTGCCAGCAGCTCTGGAAACACCATATATTTT
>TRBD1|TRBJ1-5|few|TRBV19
CASSVTGDNQPQHF
TGTGCCAGTAGTGTGACAGGGGACAATCAGCCCCAGCATTTT
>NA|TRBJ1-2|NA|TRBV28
CASSFSGTDGYTF
TGTGCCAGCAGTTTTTCAGGGACGGACGGCTACACCTTC
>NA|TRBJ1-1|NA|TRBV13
CASSLGGRDTLLTFF
TGTGCCAGCAGCTTAGGAGGAAGGGACACCCTTCTTACTTTCTTT
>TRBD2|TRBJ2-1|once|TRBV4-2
CASSQEGLAGVTYEQFF
TGTGCCAGCAGCCAAGAAGGCCTAGCGGGGGTCACCTATGAGCAGTTCTTC
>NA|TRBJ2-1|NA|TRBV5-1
CASRQGRTAEEQFF
TGCGCCAGCAGACAGGGACGGACGGCGGAAGAGCAGTTCTTC
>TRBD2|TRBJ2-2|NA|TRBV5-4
CASSFIAGPTGELFF
TGTGCCAGCAGCTTTATAGCGGGACCTACCGGGGAGCTGTTTTTT
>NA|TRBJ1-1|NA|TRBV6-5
CACQTGAEAFF
TGTGCCTGCCAGACGGGGGCTGAAGCTTTCTTT
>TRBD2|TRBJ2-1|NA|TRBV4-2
CASSQEPGSGRASYNEQFF
TGTGCCAGCAGCCAAGAGCCGGGTAGCGGGAGGGCCTCCTACAATGAGCAGTTCTTC
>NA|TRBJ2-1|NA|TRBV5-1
CASSLAGGKKFNEQFF
TGCGCCAGCAGCTTGGCCGGAGGGAAGAAATTTAATGAGCAGTTCTTC
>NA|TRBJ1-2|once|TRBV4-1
CASSQDPRTLYGYTF
TGCGCCAGCAGCCAAGATCCGCGGACTCTCTATGGCTACACCTTC
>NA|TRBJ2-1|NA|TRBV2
CASTRGRYNEQFF
TGTGCCAGCACGAGGGGCAGATACAATGAGCAGTTCTTC
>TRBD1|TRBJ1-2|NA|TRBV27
CASSWGTGGVEGYTF
TGTGCCAGCAGTTGGGGGACAGGGGGCGTGGAGGGCTACACCTTC
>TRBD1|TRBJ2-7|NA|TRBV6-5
CASSSAHRGRYEQYF
TGTGCCAGCAGTTCGGCCCACAGGGGGCGGTACGAGCAGTACTTC
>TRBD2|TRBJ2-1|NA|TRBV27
CASSFVTGTSGVYNEQFF
TGTGCCAGCAGTTTCGTGACAGGGACTAGCGGAGTTTACAATGAGCAGTTCTTC
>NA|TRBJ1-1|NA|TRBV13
CASSRATGVGARAFF
TGTGCCAGCAGCCGGGCGACAGGTGTTGGCGCGAGAGCTTTCTTT
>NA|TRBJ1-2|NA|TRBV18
CASSPPSGLDYGYTF
TGTGCCAGCTCACCACCTTCAGGGCTGGACTATGGCTACACCTTC
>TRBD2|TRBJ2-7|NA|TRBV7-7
CASSPLAGGQGAEQYF
TGTGCCAGCAGCCCGCTAGCGGGGGGTCAGGGGGCCGAGCAGTACTTC
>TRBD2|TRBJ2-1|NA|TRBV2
CASRRLAGVPNEQFF
TGTGCCAGCAGACGCCTAGCGGGAGTCCCCAATGAGCAGTTCTTC
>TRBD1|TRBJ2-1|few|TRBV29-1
CSVEGTGGSYNEQFF
TGCAGCGTTGAAGGGACAGGGGGCTCCTACAATGAGCAGTTCTTC
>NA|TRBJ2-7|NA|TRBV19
CASTLTGGGYEQYF
TGTGCCAGTACGCTGACAGGTGGGGGTTACGAGCAGTACTTC
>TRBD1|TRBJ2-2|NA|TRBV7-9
CASRPGQGNTGELFF
TGTGCCAGCAGGCCGGGACAGGGAAACACCGGGGAGCTGTTTTTT
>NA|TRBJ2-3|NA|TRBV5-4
CASSLRGGYTDTQYF
TGTGCCAGCAGCTTGCGCGGCGGATACACAGATACGCAGTATTTT
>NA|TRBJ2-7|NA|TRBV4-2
CASSHPGTTTEQYF
TGTGCCAGCAGCCATCCGGGAACTACAACCGAGCAGTACTTC
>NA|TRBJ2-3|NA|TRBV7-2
CASSSQGPPRVTDTQYF
TGTGCCAGCAGCTCCCAGGGTCCGCCTAGGGTCACAGATACGCAGTATTTT
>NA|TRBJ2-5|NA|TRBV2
CASRAGRQETQYF
TGTGCCAGCAGGGCAGGGAGACAAGAGACCCAGTACTTC
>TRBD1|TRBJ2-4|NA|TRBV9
CASSVNPGQGVDQYF
TGTGCCAGCAGCGTAAACCCTGGACAGGGAGTAGATCAGTACTTC
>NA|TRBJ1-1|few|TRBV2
CATHRDTEAFF
TGTGCCACCCACCGGGACACTGAAGCTTTCTTT
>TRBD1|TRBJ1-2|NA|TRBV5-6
CASSSDRVGYTF
TGTGCCAGCAGCTCTGACAGGGTAGGCTACACCTTC
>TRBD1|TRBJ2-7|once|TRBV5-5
CASSLDRAWYEQYF
TGTGCCAGCAGCCTAGACAGGGCTTGGTACGAGCAGTACTTC
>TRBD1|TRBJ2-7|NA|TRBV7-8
CASSLALGQGFHEQYF
TGTGCCAGCAGCTTAGCCCTGGGACAGGGGTTTCACGAGCAGTACTTC
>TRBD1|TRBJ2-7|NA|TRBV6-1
CASSDGTGGPYEQYF
TGTGCCAGCAGTGACGGGACAGGGGGGCCTTACGAGCAGTACTTC
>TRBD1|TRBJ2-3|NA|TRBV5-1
CASSLEGTGGYSTDTQYF
TGCGCCAGCAGCTTGGAGGGGACAGGGGGGTATAGCACAGATACGCAGTATTTT
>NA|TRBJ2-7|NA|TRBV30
CAWSLRSEQYF
TGTGCCTGGAGCTTAAGGTCCGAGCAGTACTTC
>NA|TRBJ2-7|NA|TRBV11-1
CASSLALKDEQYF
TGTGCCAGCAGCTTAGCGCTGAAGGACGAGCAGTACTTC
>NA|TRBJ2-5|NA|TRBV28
CASSLAMSNQETQYF
TGTGCCAGCAGTTTAGCCATGAGCAACCAAGAGACCCAGTACTTC
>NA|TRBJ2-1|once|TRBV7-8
CASRSGGLYHEQFF
TGTGCCAGCAGATCAGGGGGACTCTACCATGAGCAGTTCTTC
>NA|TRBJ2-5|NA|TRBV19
CASNKGRARGETQYF
TGTGCCAGCAACAAGGGCAGGGCCCGGGGGGAGACCCAGTACTTC
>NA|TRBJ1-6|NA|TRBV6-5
CASSYSNTLNSPLHF
TGTGCCAGCAGTTACTCGAATACCCTTAATTCACCCCTCCACTTT
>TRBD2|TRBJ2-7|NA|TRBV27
CASSSGAGVGEQYF
TGTGCCAGCAGCTCCGGAGCGGGGGTAGGCGAGCAGTACTTC